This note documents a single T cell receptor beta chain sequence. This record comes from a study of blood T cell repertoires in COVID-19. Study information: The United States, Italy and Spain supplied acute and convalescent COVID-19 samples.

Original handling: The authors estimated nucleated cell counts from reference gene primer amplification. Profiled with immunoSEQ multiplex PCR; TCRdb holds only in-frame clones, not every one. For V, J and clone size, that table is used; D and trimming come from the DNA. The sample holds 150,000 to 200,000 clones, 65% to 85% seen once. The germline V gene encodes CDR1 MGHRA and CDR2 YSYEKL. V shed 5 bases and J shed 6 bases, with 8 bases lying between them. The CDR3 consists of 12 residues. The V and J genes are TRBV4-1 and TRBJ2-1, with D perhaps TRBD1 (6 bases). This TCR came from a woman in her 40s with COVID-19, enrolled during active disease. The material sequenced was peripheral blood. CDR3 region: CASSRDINEQFF. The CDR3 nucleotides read TGCGCCAGCAGCAGGGACATCAATGAGCAGTTCTTC.